Described below is a single T cell receptor (beta chain) sequence and its context. The length of the CDR3 is 15 residues. The ends were cut back, 5 bases at V and 4 bases at J, with 14 bases in the middle. The V gene's germline CDR1 is LNHDA and CDR2 SQIVND (reference sequence). This sample was taken from a study of control samples from healthy donors and cancer patients. The assay was immunoSEQ multiplex PCR, and TCRdb's table has in-frame clones only and misses some. Of roughly 120,000 clones in the sample, approximately 90% were seen once. The chain links TRBV19 to TRBJ2-2, with D possibly TRBD1 on 5 matching bases. The specimen sequenced was blood. This receptor was obtained from a woman aged 45-59 years in good health. The CDR3 sequence: CASSGQKIVTGELFF. DNA of the CDR3: TGTGCCAGTAGTGGACAAAAAATCGTCACCGGGGAGCTGTTTTTT.